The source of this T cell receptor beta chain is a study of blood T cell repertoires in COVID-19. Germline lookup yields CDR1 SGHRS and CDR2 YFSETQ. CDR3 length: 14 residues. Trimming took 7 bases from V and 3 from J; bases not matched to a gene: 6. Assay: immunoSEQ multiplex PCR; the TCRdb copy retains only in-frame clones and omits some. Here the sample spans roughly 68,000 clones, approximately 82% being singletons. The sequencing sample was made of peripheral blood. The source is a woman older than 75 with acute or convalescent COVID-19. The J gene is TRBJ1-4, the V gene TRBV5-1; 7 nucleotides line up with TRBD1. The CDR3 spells CASGSGTANEKLFF. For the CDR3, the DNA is TGCGCCAGCGGATCCGGGACAGCTAATGAAAAACTGTTTTTT.